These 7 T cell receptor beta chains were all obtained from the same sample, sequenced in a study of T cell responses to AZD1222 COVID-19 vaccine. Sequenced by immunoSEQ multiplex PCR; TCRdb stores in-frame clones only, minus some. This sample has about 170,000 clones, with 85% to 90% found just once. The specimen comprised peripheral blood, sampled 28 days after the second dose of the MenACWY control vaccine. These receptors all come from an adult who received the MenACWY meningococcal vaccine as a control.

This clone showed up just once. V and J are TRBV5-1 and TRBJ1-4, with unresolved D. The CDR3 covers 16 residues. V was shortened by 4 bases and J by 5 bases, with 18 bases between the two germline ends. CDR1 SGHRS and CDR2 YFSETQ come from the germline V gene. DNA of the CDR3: TGCGCCAGCAGCGAAAACTCAGGACGTCCAAATGAAAAACTGTTTTTT. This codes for CASSENSGRPNEKLFF. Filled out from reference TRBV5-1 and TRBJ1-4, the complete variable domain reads KAGVTQTPRYLIKTRGQQVTLSCSPISGHRSVSWYQQTPGQGLQFLFEYFSETQRNKGNFPGRFSGRQFSNSRSEMNVSTLELGDSALYLCASSENSGRPNEKLFFGSGTQLSVL.

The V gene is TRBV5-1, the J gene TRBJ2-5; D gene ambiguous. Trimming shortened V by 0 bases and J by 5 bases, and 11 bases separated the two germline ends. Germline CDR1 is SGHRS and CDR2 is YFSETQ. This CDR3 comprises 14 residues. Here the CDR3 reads CASSLEQLWETQYF. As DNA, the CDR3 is TGCGCCAGCAGCTTGGAACAGCTTTGGGAGACCCAGTACTTC.

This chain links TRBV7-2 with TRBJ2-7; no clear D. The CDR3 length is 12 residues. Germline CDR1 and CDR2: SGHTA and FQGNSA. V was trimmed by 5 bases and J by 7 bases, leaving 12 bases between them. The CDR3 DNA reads TGTGCCAGCAGCGGAAACGCTAGGGAGCAGTACTTC. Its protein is CASSGNAREQYF.

The chain's CDR3 is CASSPNADIPEAFF. DNA of the CDR3: TGTGCCAGCAGTCCTAATGCTGACATTCCTGAAGCTTTCTTT. The V and J genes are TRBV6-5 and TRBJ1-1; D is ambiguous. The V end was cut by 5 bases, the J end by 6 bases, with 16 bases between. CDR1 and CDR2 from the germline V gene are MNHEY and SVGAGI. There are 14 residues in the CDR3.

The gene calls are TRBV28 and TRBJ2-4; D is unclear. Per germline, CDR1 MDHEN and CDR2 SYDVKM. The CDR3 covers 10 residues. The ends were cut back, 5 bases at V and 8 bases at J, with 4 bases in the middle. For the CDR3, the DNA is TGTGCCAGCAGTGGGTACATTCAGTACTTC. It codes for CASSGYIQYF.

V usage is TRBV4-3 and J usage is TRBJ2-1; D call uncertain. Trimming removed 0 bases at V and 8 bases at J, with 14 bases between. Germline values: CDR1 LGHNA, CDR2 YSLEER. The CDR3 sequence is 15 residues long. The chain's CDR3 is CASSQDFGLGHEQFF. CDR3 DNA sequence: TGCGCCAGCAGCCAAGATTTTGGGCTAGGCCATGAGCAGTTCTTC.

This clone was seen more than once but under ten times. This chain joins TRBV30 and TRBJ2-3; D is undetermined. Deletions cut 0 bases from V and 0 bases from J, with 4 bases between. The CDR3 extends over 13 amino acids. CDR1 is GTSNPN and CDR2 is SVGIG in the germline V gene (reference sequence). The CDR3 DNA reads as TGTGCCTGGAGTGTTTCTAGCACAGATACGCAGTATTTT. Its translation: CAWSVSSTDTQYF.